This T cell receptor beta chain originates from a study of T-cell memory formation after mild COVID-19. For the study at large: Largely, the TCR clusters proved donor specific. Regarding the study as a whole: Detection of some responders pre-infection suggested pre-existing cross-reactive memory T cells participated. The second-wave clones peaking on day 37 were not confirmed as SARS-CoV-2-specific.

With respect to this clonotype: What it recognizes is unknown.

Researchers used 5'RACE with constant-segment primers to make TCR alpha and TCR beta cDNA libraries that carry sample barcodes and UMIs. Each CDR3 protein gets one entry after TCRdb re-called the 5' RACE reads with MiXCR. The sample consists of some 190,000 distinct CDR3 sequences, around 16% of them appearing once. V shed 7 bases and J shed 0 bases, with 13 bases lying between them. This CDR3 is 15 amino acids long. Germline-derived CDR1 and CDR2 are SNHLY and FYNNEI. The receptor was derived from an adult woman who had mild COVID-19 (a few samples of this study predate the infection). Cell type and time point are not known. The V call is TRBV2, the J call TRBJ2-1; D tentatively fits TRBD1 or TRBD2 (5 bases each). The material sequenced was PBMCs or a T cell subset sorted from them (not recorded which). The CDR3 region has the DNA TGTGCCAGCAACGGGGACGCCGGCTCCTACAATGAGCAGTTCTTC. It specifies CASNGDAGSYNEQFF.